The source of this T cell receptor beta chain is a study of a mutant IDH1 vaccine in newly diagnosed glioma. Regarding this clone: Antigen: not known.

Described time point: week 47, end of study. Doses comprised 300 ug of mutant IDH1 20-mer peptide each, plus topical imiquimod. Repertoires were generated with immunoSEQ multiplex PCR, while TCRdb's copy carries only in-frame clones and drops some. Here the sample spans approximately 31,000 clones, about 80% being singletons. V was shortened by 2 bases and J by 7 bases, with 2 bases between the two germline ends. Germline values: CDR1 SNHLY, CDR2 FYNNEI. The CDR3 contains 10 residues. This chain connects TRBV2 to TRBJ1-2; D gene ambiguous. The specimen comprised PBMCs, sampled from a glioma patient whose treatment included an IDH1 peptide vaccine. This TCR came from a man aged 30-40 years with glioma. This CDR3 reads CASSERGYTF. The DNA of the CDR3 is TGTGCCAGCAGTGAACGTGGCTACACCTTC. The whole variable domain, remainder taken from reference TRBV2 and TRBJ1-2, is EPEVTQTPSHQVTQMGQEVILRCVPISNHLYFYWYRQILGQKVEFLVSFYNNEISEKSEIFDDQFSVERPDGSNFTLKIRSTKLEDSAMYFCASSERGYTFGSGTRLTVV.